Listed here are 26 T cell receptor beta chains from one sample, sequenced in a study of blood T cell repertoires in COVID-19. The method was immunoSEQ multiplex PCR; TCRdb's version includes in-frame clones alone and lacks a portion of them. The sample consists of roughly 59,000 clones, roughly four fifths of them appearing once. Input material: peripheral blood. The source of these receptors is a human donor in a cohort sampled during active COVID-19.

This clone was seen only once. The chain carries TRBV5-1 and TRBJ2-1; 10 bases are shared with TRBD2. From germline, CDR1 is SGHRS and CDR2 YFSETQ. The CDR3 is 14 residues long. V shed 4 bases, J shed 7 bases, and the junction held 5 bases outside the gene matches. The CDR3 region is CASSEGLAANEQFF. The CDR3 DNA is TGCGCCAGCAGCGAAGGACTAGCGGCGAATGAGCAGTTCTTC.

V and J are TRBV27 and TRBJ2-1; TRBD2 aligns across 12 bases. Looked up from germline, CDR1 is MNHEY and CDR2 is SMNVEV (reference sequence). The junction had 10 bases not matched to a gene; V was cut back by 5 bases and J by 8 bases. The CDR3 loop spans 16 amino acids. The CDR3 loop is CASSHTSGRPGYEQFF. DNA of the CDR3: TGTGCCAGCAGTCATACTAGCGGGAGGCCCGGATATGAGCAGTTCTTC.

This chain uses TRBV28 with TRBJ1-4; no definite D call. Germline values: CDR1 MDHEN, CDR2 SYDVKM. The CDR3 spans 13 residues. V lost 4 bases to trimming and J lost 5 bases, with 8 bases between them. This CDR3 is CASSSTSNEKLFF. DNA for the CDR3: TGTGCCAGCAGTTCCACATCGAATGAAAAACTGTTTTTT.

The chain's CDR3 is CASSPGAGGEQYF. CDR3 DNA: TGTGCCAGCAGCCCGGGGGCAGGGGGCGAGCAGTACTTC. The V call is TRBV7-9, the J call TRBJ2-7, with D maybe TRBD1 (7 bases). This CDR3 is built from 13 residues. The germline V gene encodes CDR1 SEHNR and CDR2 FQNEAQ (reference sequence). Deletions cut 5 bases from V and 6 bases from J, with 14 bases between.

This clone has more than one count but fewer than ten. The genes are TRBV7-2 and TRBJ2-7; 10 bases line up with TRBD1. CDR1 is SGHTA, CDR2 FQGNSA, per germline. Losses at the gene ends were 1 base for V and 6 bases for J; bases not matched to a gene: 6. CDR3 size: 15 residues. The CDR3 coding sequence is TGTGCCAGCAGCTTAGATTGGGGACAGGGGCGCGAGCAGTACTTC. It is translated as CASSLDWGQGREQYF.

The V call is TRBV7-6, the J call TRBJ1-3; 8 bases are shared with TRBD1. Looked up from germline, CDR1 is SGHVS and CDR2 is FNYEAQ. This CDR3 is 15 amino acids long. V shed 4 bases and J 4 bases; nucleotides not matched to a gene: 6. The CDR3 region is CASSSQGAAGNTIYF. The DNA for the CDR3 is TGTGCCAGCAGCTCCCAGGGGGCGGCGGGAAACACCATATATTTT. Drawing the rest from reference TRBV7-6 and TRBJ1-3, the complete variable domain is GAGVSQSPRYKVTKRGQDVALRCDPISGHVSLYWYRQALGQGPEFLTYFNYEAQQDKSGLPNDRFSAERPEGSISTLTIQRTEQRDSAMYRCASSSQGAAGNTIYFGEGSWLTVV.

This clone was counted only a few times. This chain joins TRBV27 and TRBJ2-1; 9 bases are a match to TRBD2. V lost 5 bases and J lost 7; bases outside the gene matches: 9. Germline values: CDR1 MNHEY, CDR2 SMNVEV (reference sequence). This CDR3 contains 15 residues. This CDR3 is CASSTIAGEMNEQFF. DNA for the CDR3: TGTGCCAGCAGTACGATAGCGGGAGAAATGAATGAGCAGTTCTTC.

The CDR3 spells CASSPTELNTGELFF. CDR3 nucleotide sequence: TGTGCCAGCAGTCCGACAGAGTTGAACACCGGGGAGCTGTTTTTT. The chain uses TRBV9 and TRBJ2-2; D might be TRBD1 (5 bases). V was clipped by 5 bases and J by 1 base, with 12 bases between them. This CDR3 has 15 amino acids. CDR1 is SGDLS, CDR2 YYNGEE, per germline.

The V and J genes are TRBV2 and TRBJ2-5; 12 nucleotides align to TRBD2. The CDR3 runs to 17 residues. CDR1 is SNHLY and CDR2 is FYNNEI in the germline V gene. Unmatched junction bases numbered 11, after V lost 7 bases and J lost 2 bases. This CDR3 reads CASIGLAGGPLQETQYF. CDR3 bases: TGTGCCAGCATAGGGCTAGCGGGAGGGCCGCTTCAAGAGACCCAGTACTTC.

The V call is TRBV29-1, the J call TRBJ2-1; tentatively, D is TRBD1 (6 bases). The V end lost 4 bases, the J end lost 7 bases, and 17 bases lay between the germline ends. The germline V gene has CDR1 SQVTM and CDR2 ANQGSEA. This CDR3 comprises 14 residues. The DNA for the CDR3 is TGCAGCGTTGGTGGGACAAGATCCTTAAATGAGCAGTTCTTC. This sequence encodes CSVGGTRSLNEQFF.

The chain joins TRBV7-2 to TRBJ2-2, with D possibly matching TRBD1 (6 bases). CDR3 size: 17 residues. Germline values: CDR1 SGHTA, CDR2 FQGNSA. Trimming stripped 4 bases from V and 0 bases from J, with 15 bases between. CDR3 residues: CASSSRLRTANTGELFF. The CDR3 bases are TGTGCCAGCAGCTCGCGACTACGGACAGCGAACACCGGGGAGCTGTTTTTT. Drawing the rest from reference TRBV7-2 and TRBJ2-2, the complete variable domain is GAGVSQSPSNKVTEKGKDVELRCDPISGHTALYWYRQSLGQGLEFLIYFQGNSAPDKSGLPSDRFSAERTGGSVSTLTIQRTQQEDSAVYLCASSSRLRTANTGELFFGEGSRLTVL.

The chain combines TRBV7-2 with TRBJ2-7; 11 bases match TRBD2. Germline V gives CDR1 SGHTA, CDR2 FQGNSA. Trimming at V came to 3 bases and at J to 6 bases, leaving 13 bases not matched to a gene. The CDR3 extends over 17 amino acids. Here the CDR3 reads CASSFGPGTSGSGEQYF. CDR3 sequence (DNA): TGTGCCAGCAGCTTCGGCCCAGGGACTAGCGGCTCGGGCGAGCAGTACTTC.

The chain employs TRBV4-1 and TRBJ1-4, with 8 bases lining up with TRBD1. The CDR3 runs to 16 residues. Germline V gene data show CDR1 as MGHRA and CDR2 as YSYEKL. J gave up 13 bases and V 0 bases, and 13 bases lay outside the gene matches. CDR3: CASSQDLATGGNRLFF. For the CDR3, the DNA is TGCGCCAGCAGCCAAGATTTAGCCACAGGGGGGAATCGACTGTTTTTT.

V and J are TRBV28 and TRBJ2-1; D remains ambiguous. V dropped 7 bases and J dropped 4 bases, with 5 bases sitting between them. The CDR3 spans 11 residues. From germline, CDR1 is MDHEN and CDR2 SYDVKM. CDR3 protein: CASTVYNEQFF. For the CDR3, the DNA is TGTGCCAGCACCGTATACAATGAGCAGTTCTTC.

The sample holds a few counts of this clone. This chain uses TRBV19 with TRBJ1-5; possibly TRBD1 for D (5 bases). The length of the CDR3 is 15 residues. V was clipped by 2 bases and J by 2 bases, with 10 bases between them. Germline-derived CDR1 and CDR2 are LNHDA and SQIVND (reference sequence). For the CDR3, the DNA is TGTGCCAGTAGTATATTAGGGGCTGGCAATCAGCCCCAGCATTTT. It translates to CASSILGAGNQPQHF. The full variable domain, rest sourced from reference TRBV19 and TRBJ1-5, is DGGITQSPKYLFRKEGQNVTLSCEQNLNHDAMYWYRQDPGQGLRLIYYSQIVNDFQKGDIAEGYSVSREKKESFPLTVTSAQKNPTAFYLCASSILGAGNQPQHFGDGTRLSIL.

This clone came up a few times. The chain is built from TRBV28 and TRBJ2-7; a weak D match, TRBD1 (6 bases). Looked up from germline, CDR1 is MDHEN and CDR2 is SYDVKM. The V gene lost 3 bases and the J gene lost 2 bases, with 11 bases spanning the gap. The CDR3 is 14 amino acids. The DNA of the CDR3 is TGTGCCAGCAGTTTGGAAAGGGGGACCTACGAGCAGTACTTC. Protein product: CASSLERGTYEQYF.

The chain links TRBV4-3 to TRBJ2-3; no firm D call. The CDR3 consists of 12 residues. V was trimmed by 5 bases and J by 6 bases, leaving 9 bases between them. Germline CDR1 reads LGHNA; CDR2 reads YSLEER. The CDR3 DNA follows: TGCGCCAGCAGCGCATCCGCGGATACGCAGTATTTT. Protein product: CASSASADTQYF.

The J gene is TRBJ2-7, the V gene TRBV3-1 (or the pseudogene TRBV3-2), with D perhaps TRBD1 (5 bases). Germline assignment: CDR1 LGHDT and CDR2 YNNKEL (reference sequence). The CDR3 extends over 14 amino acids. The V gene lost 1 base and the J gene lost 5 bases, with 12 bases spanning the gap. The CDR3 spells CASSQAGRAHEQYF. The CDR3, as DNA: TGTGCCAGCAGCCAAGCTGGCAGGGCCCACGAGCAGTACTTC.

In its sample, this clone was seen once. The chain employs TRBV11-2 and TRBJ2-5; 13 bases agree with TRBD2. In germline, CDR1 is SGHAT, CDR2 FQNNGV. V shed 1 base and J 7 bases; nucleotides not matched to a gene: 6. This CDR3 has 16 residues. The CDR3 DNA reads TGTGCCAGCAGCTTAGTACTAGCGGGAGGGGGAGGGACCCAGTACTTC. It translates to CASSLVLAGGGGTQYF.

The V and J genes are TRBV10-3 and TRBJ2-1; D is uncertain. Trimming shortened V by 4 bases and J by 5 bases, and 12 bases separated the two germline ends. Germline CDR1 ENHRY, CDR2 SYGVKD. The CDR3 runs 14 residues. CDR3 coding DNA: TGTGCCATCAGTGCCCCGAAATCGGACAATGAGCAGTTCTTC. Its protein product is CAISAPKSDNEQFF.

The chain has TRBV29-1 and TRBJ1-1, with D maybe TRBD1 (5 bases). Trimming took 7 bases from V and 0 from J, leaving 12 bases between them. The CDR3 contains 13 residues. The V gene's germline CDR1 is SQVTM and CDR2 ANQGSEA. This chain's CDR3 is CSAQDMMNTEAFF. The CDR3 DNA reads as TGCAGCGCCCAGGACATGATGAACACTGAAGCTTTCTTT.

This rearrangement joins TRBV12-3 or TRBV12-4 to TRBJ1-1; D is perhaps TRBD1 (6 bases). The CDR3 runs to 13 residues. Trimming removed 5 bases at V and 5 bases at J, with 12 bases between. In DNA form, the CDR3 reads TGTGCCAGCAGTCCGACAGGTTCTACTGAAGCTTTCTTT. The encoded protein is CASSPTGSTEAFF.

The chain is built from TRBV18 and TRBJ2-7; 8 bases map to TRBD2. J gave up 2 bases and V 3 bases, and 3 bases lay outside the gene matches. The CDR3 sequence is 14 residues long. The germline CDR1 and CDR2 sequences are KGHSH and LQKENI. In nucleotides, the CDR3 is TGTGCCAGCTCACCTCGGGAGGGTCCCTACGAGCAGTACTTC. As protein: CASSPREGPYEQYF.

V and J are TRBV2 and TRBJ1-5; D remains ambiguous. Germline CDR1 and CDR2: SNHLY and FYNNEI. The CDR3 loop spans 14 amino acids. V lost 2 bases and J lost 3, with 8 bases in between. The CDR3 DNA sequence: TGTGCCAGCAGTGAAAACAGTATCAATCAGCCCCAGCATTTT. This translates into CASSENSINQPQHF.

This rearrangement joins TRBV7-2 to TRBJ1-6; a possible D gene is TRBD1 (6 bases). V lost 7 bases to trimming and J lost 4 bases, with 14 bases between them. This CDR3 has 15 residues. Germline CDR1 SGHTA, CDR2 FQGNSA. The CDR3 sequence is CASIPGQYYNSPLHF. CDR3 DNA sequence: TGTGCCAGCATCCCTGGACAGTATTATAATTCACCCCTCCACTTT.

The chain employs TRBV7-8 and TRBJ1-6; the D is unclear. The V end was cut by 2 bases, the J end by 10 bases, with 15 bases between. CDR3 size: 15 residues. Germline lookup yields CDR1 SGHVS and CDR2 FQNEAQ. CDR3 sequence reads: CASSLREVVGSPLHF. DNA of the CDR3: TGTGCCAGCAGCTTAAGGGAGGTAGTTGGATCACCCCTCCACTTT.